This TCR beta chain was profiled in a study of blood T cell repertoires in COVID-19. On the study more broadly: Material from acute and convalescent COVID-19 was sourced from the United States, Italy and Spain. PBMCs, B-cell-depleted T cells, or T cells provided the cDNA or gDNA that made up the material.

Per the original data handling: It was from reference gene primer amplification that nucleated cell counts were estimated. Repertoires were generated with immunoSEQ multiplex PCR, while TCRdb's copy carries only in-frame clones and drops some. V and J calls and clone size are given by that table; D and trimming were obtained from the DNA. The profile shows 35,000 to 45,000 clones, roughly 90% of them singletons. CDR1 is SGHRS, CDR2 YFSETQ, per germline. The V end lost 0 bases, the J end lost 5 bases, and 8 bases lay between the germline ends. CDR3 size: 13 residues. This TCR derives from a human donor in a cohort sampled during active COVID-19. The rearrangement uses TRBV5-1 and TRBJ1-1; D is ambiguous. The sequenced sample was peripheral blood. The CDR3 loop is CASSLGQKTEAFF. The CDR3 DNA is TGCGCCAGCAGCTTGGGGCAGAAAACTGAAGCTTTCTTT. Full variable domain (rest looked up from reference TRBV5-1 and TRBJ1-1): KAGVTQTPRYLIKTRGQQVTLSCSPISGHRSVSWYQQTPGQGLQFLFEYFSETQRNKGNFPGRFSGRQFSNSRSEMNVSTLELGDSALYLCASSLGQKTEAFFGQGTRLTVV.